The rows below give T cell receptor beta chains drawn from one sample of a study of T cells in Graves' hyperthyroidism and ophthalmopathy. TCRdb ran MiXCR on the multiplex PCR reads and lists one entry per CDR3 protein. The sample records over 700,000 distinct CDR3 sequences, roughly a sixth being singletons. Sequenced material: blood. All receptors derive from a woman in her fifties or sixties with Graves' hyperthyroidism that later progressed to Graves' ophthalmopathy. CDR3s include the opening cysteine and the closing phenylalanine or tryptophan. The order of the fields is J gene, clone size, D gene, V gene, CDR3 DNA, CDR3 protein. The D gene is left open where the match is weak. Size tells how often a clone was seen (once, few, many) or the class of an expanded clone, and some rows leave it out.

>TRBJ2-5|many|.|TRBV20-1
TGCAGTGCTAGAGGGCGGCAAGAGACCCAGTACTTC
CSARGRQETQYF
>TRBJ2-2|few|.|TRBV20-1
TGCAGTGCTAGAGTTCCGCTGATCACCGGGGAGCTGTTTTTT
CSARVPLITGELFF
>TRBJ2-6|.|.|TRBV6-9
TGTGCCAGCAGTTACGCGATAACTGGGGCCAACGTCCTGACTTTC
CASSYAITGANVLTF
>TRBJ1-5|many|.|TRBV6-1
TGTGCCAGCAGTGTTTACAGTGTAGGGGTGGGCAATCAGCCCCAGCATTTT
CASSVYSVGVGNQPQHF
>TRBJ2-3|many|.|TRBV27
TGTGCCAGCAGTTTAGCCGGACTGGGCACAGATACGCAGTATTTT
CASSLAGLGTDTQYF
>TRBJ1-2|many|.|TRBV18
TGTGCCAGCTCACCACCGGGGCTGGGCGGTGGCTACACCTTC
CASSPPGLGGGYTF
>TRBJ2-3|.|.|TRBV11-3
TGTGCCAGCAGCTCGAGCTACTCGGAGGGATGGGATACGCAGTATTTT
CASSSSYSEGWDTQYF
>TRBJ1-5|few|.|TRBV15
TGTGCCACCAGCATTAAGGGCGGGAGTCAGCCCCAGCATTTT
CATSIKGGSQPQHF
>TRBJ1-1|few|.|TRBV7-8
TGTGCCAGCAGCTTAGGTCGTGGGCAAGCTTTCTTT
CASSLGRGQAFF
>TRBJ2-3|many|TRBD2|TRBV3-1
TGTGCCAGCAGCCTTAGCGGGGGGGACACAGATACGCAGTATTTT
CASSLSGGDTDTQYF
>TRBJ2-1|many|.|TRBV11-2
TGTGCCAGCAGCTTAGGGGGCCGAAGTTACAATGAGCAGTTCTTC
CASSLGGRSYNEQFF